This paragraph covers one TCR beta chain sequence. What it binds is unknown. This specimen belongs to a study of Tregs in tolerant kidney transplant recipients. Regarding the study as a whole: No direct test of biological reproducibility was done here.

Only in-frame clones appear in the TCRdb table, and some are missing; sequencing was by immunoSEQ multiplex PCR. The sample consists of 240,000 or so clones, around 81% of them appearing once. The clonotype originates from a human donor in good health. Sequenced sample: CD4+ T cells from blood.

The CDR3 reads CASSINSPLDTEAFF. The CDR3 bases are TGTGCCAGCAGCATAAACAGCCCATTAGACACTGAAGCTTTCTTT. The J gene is TRBJ1-1, the V gene TRBV2, with no clear D. CDR3 size: 15 residues. Germline V lookup: CDR1 SNHLY, CDR2 FYNNEI. Between the trimmed V and J ends, which lost 6 bases and 3 bases, there was a span of 17 bases.